This T cell receptor beta chain was sequenced during a study of human T cells and chemical hapten exposure. TCRdb recomputed calls from the RACE reads with MiXCR, one row per CDR3 protein. This sample yields tens of thousands of distinct CDR3 sequences, of which around 7.8% are seen a single time; roughly 1.6% belongs to the top ten. This clonotype was recorded many times. Germline values: CDR1 SGHRS, CDR2 YFSETQ. CDR3 length equals 14 residues. V was pared by 1 base and J by 2 bases, with 9 bases between. Time point in this sample: patch test 1, 2 weeks after DPC sensitization. Sample treatment: therapeutic diphenylcyclopropenone sensitization with weekly scalp DPC.

The material was whole blood, obtained in connection with sensitization to the hapten diphenylcyclopropenone (DPC). This receptor was obtained from a woman aged 25 to 45 with alopecia areata. Some clones in this sample may be carry-over from other donors' samples. This chain joins TRBV5-1 and TRBJ1-1, with D unresolved. CDR3 nucleotide sequence: TGCGCCAGCAGCTTGCCAGGCGTAAACACTGAAGCTTTCTTT. Its translation: CASSLPGVNTEAFF.